This T cell receptor beta chain is drawn from a study of B cell selection in AIRE deficiency. Sorting defined conventional CD4 T cells as CD4+CD127+. This CDR3 spans 16 amino acids. Trimming took 5 bases from V and 2 from J; bases not matched to a gene: 4. CDR1 is SGHNT, CDR2 YENEEA, per germline. Profiled with immunoSEQ multiplex PCR; TCRdb holds only in-frame clones, not every one. The sample comprises under 25,000 clones, around 97% of which are singletons, and roughly 0.3% rests with the top ten. The TCR sequence derives from a human donor with AIRE deficiency. Input material: conventional CD4+ T cells sorted from PBMCs. The genes are TRBV11-3 and TRBJ2-2; 11 bases match TRBD1. In DNA form, the CDR3 reads TGTGCCAGCAGCCGAGGACAGGGGGCAAACACCGGGGAGCTGTTTTTT. The encoded protein is CASSRGQGANTGELFF.